This T cell receptor (beta chain) was recorded in a study of blood T cells in healthy people across ages. Study details: Capture by template switching was about one barcoded beta molecule per two T cells. Overall study results and limits: Naive T cell percentage showed a strong correlation with the diversity of TCR beta.

Only a few counts were recorded for this clonotype. Its matching antigen is unknown. Healthy Russian Caucasian donors spanned ages about 6 to 100 years. The second PCR ran about 6 to 11 cycles with a sample-barcoded 5' primer and J-beta primers. MiXCR, applied by TCRdb to the 5' RACE reads, yields one record per CDR3 protein. The sample yields under 2,000,000 distinct CDR3 sequences, around half seen once. The CDR3 has 15 amino acids. The V gene lost 4 bases and the J gene lost 4 bases, with 16 bases spanning the gap. The germline CDR1 and CDR2 sequences are SGHAT and FQDESV (reference sequence). This sequence joins TRBV11-1 and TRBJ2-5; D call uncertain. Material for sequencing was blood. The sequence derives from a woman aged 40 to 49 in good health. As DNA, the CDR3 is TGTGCCAGCAGCTCTTCCGGTCGGCCTCCAGAGACCCAGTACTTC. This sequence encodes CASSSSGRPPETQYF.